Below, 14 T cell receptor beta chains from the same sample are listed, as sequenced in a study of naive CD8 T cells in extremely preterm neonates. TCRdb's table, derived via immunoSEQ multiplex PCR, lists solely in-frame clones and lacks some. Among approximately 4,900 clones listed, around 97% were seen once. Material: naive CD8+ T cells from blood. The receptors shown here come from a human donor in good health.

A single count supports this clone. The V and J genes are TRBV10-3 and TRBJ2-4, with D possibly TRBD2 on 5 matching bases. The V end was cut by 0 bases, the J end by 5 bases, with 14 bases between. The CDR3 is 16 residues long. CDR1 ENHRY and CDR2 SYGVKD come from the germline V gene. CDR3 sequence: CAISESARDGQNIQYF. The CDR3 bases are TGTGCCATCAGTGAGTCGGCCCGGGATGGGCAAAACATTCAGTACTTC.

The rearrangement joins TRBV7-9 to TRBJ2-1; 12 bases line up with TRBD2. CDR1 and CDR2 (germline): SEHNR, FQNEAQ (reference sequence). The CDR3 spans 15 residues. V lost 5 bases and J lost 6; bases outside the gene matches: 5. The CDR3 region is CASSPSGRAFNEQFF. The CDR3, as DNA: TGTGCCAGCAGCCCTAGCGGGAGGGCCTTCAATGAGCAGTTCTTC. The full variable domain, completed using reference TRBV7-9 and TRBJ2-1, is DTGVSQNPRHKITKRGQNVTFRCDPISEHNRLYWYRQTLGQGPEFLTYFQNEAQLEKSRLLSDRFSAERPKGSFSTLEIQRTEQGDSAMYLCASSPSGRAFNEQFFGPGTRLTVL.

The chain couples TRBV27 to TRBJ2-1; D perhaps matches TRBD2 (6 bases). V lost 6 bases and J lost 3, with 15 bases in between. This CDR3 region has 15 residues. Germline lookup yields CDR1 MNHEY and CDR2 SMNVEV (reference sequence). In DNA form, the CDR3 reads TGTGCCAGCAGCTCTCCGGGAGAGATCTACAATGAGCAGTTCTTC. It codes for CASSSPGEIYNEQFF.

The chain uses TRBV27 and TRBJ1-6, with a tentative D call TRBD1 (6 bases). The CDR3 extends over 15 amino acids. V shed 0 bases and J shed 14 bases, with 17 bases lying between them. Germline V CDR1 and CDR2: MNHEY, SMNVEV (reference sequence). For the CDR3, the DNA is TGTGCCAGCAGTTTATCTAAGGGGGGGGTTTGGGCCCTCCACTTT. Amino acids: CASSLSKGGVWALHF.

The V and J genes are TRBV7-2 and TRBJ1-6; D may be TRBD1 (5 bases). V was shortened by 8 bases and J by 5 bases, with 10 bases between the two germline ends. Germline V gives CDR1 SGHTA, CDR2 FQGNSA. This CDR3 comprises 13 residues. CDR3 region: CASQGFDNSPLHF. The CDR3 DNA follows: TGTGCCAGCCAGGGCTTCGATAATTCACCCCTCCACTTT.

The chain combines TRBV28 with TRBJ1-5; D ambiguous. Germline values: CDR1 MDHEN, CDR2 SYDVKM. V lost 5 bases and J lost 2, with 16 bases in between. This CDR3 is built from 16 residues. CDR3 sequence (DNA): TGTGCCAGCAGTCCCCGGACCGGGAGAGGCAATCAGCCCCAGCATTTT. Its protein product is CASSPRTGRGNQPQHF. Using reference TRBV28 and TRBJ1-5 for the parts outside the CDR3, the full variable domain is DVKVTQSSRYLVKRTGEKVFLECVQDMDHENMFWYRQDPGLGLRLIYFSYDVKMKEKGDIPEGYSVSREKKERFSLILESASTNQTSMYLCASSPRTGRGNQPQHFGDGTRLSIL.

The CDR3 sequence: CASSGWTDPNSPLHF. The CDR3 coding sequence is TGTGCCAGCAGTGGATGGACAGACCCTAATTCACCCCTCCACTTT. The V and J genes are TRBV2 and TRBJ1-6; maybe TRBD1 (6 bases). CDR1 is SNHLY and CDR2 is FYNNEI in the germline V gene. This CDR3 has 15 amino acids. Trimming left V 4 bases short and J 6 bases short, with 13 bases between. The full variable domain, rest sourced from reference TRBV2 and TRBJ1-6, is EPEVTQTPSHQVTQMGQEVILRCVPISNHLYFYWYRQILGQKVEFLVSFYNNEISEKSEIFDDQFSVERPDGSNFTLKIRSTKLEDSAMYFCASSGWTDPNSPLHFGNGTRLTVT.

In nucleotides, the CDR3 is TGTGCCAGCAGCTCCGACACTTACGAGCAGTACGTC. Amino acid sequence: CASSSDTYEQYV. The V gene is TRBV11-2, the J gene TRBJ2-7; D is undetermined. The length of the CDR3 is 12 residues. Germline V gene data show CDR1 as SGHAT and CDR2 as FQNNGV. The V end lost 4 bases, the J end lost 4 bases, and 8 bases lay between the germline ends.

The V and J genes are TRBV10-2 and TRBJ1-4; 7 bases agree with TRBD1. CDR3 length: 16 amino acids. V was clipped by 4 bases and J by 1 base; unmatched bases: 6. Germline CDR1 WSHSY, CDR2 SAAADI. The CDR3 region has the DNA TGCGCCAGCAGTGCCCTCCGACAGGGAACTAATGAAAAACTGTTTTTT. This encodes CASSALRQGTNEKLFF.

The chain joins TRBV6-6 to TRBJ2-7; 9 bases align to TRBD2. Germline CDR1 reads MNHNY; CDR2 reads SVGAGI (reference sequence). The trim removed 5 bases at V and 3 bases at J, leaving 8 bases unmatched. The CDR3 has 15 amino acids. This CDR3 reads CASSQAGGPFYEQYF. CDR3 bases: TGTGCCAGCAGTCAGGCGGGAGGGCCGTTCTACGAGCAGTACTTC.

V gene TRBV11-2 combines with J gene TRBJ1-1; D is uncertain. Germline values: CDR1 SGHAT, CDR2 FQNNGV. The V end lost 2 bases, the J end lost 3 bases, and 16 bases lay between the germline ends. CDR3 length: 16 residues. CDR3 sequence: CASSLPIPGIDTEAFF. CDR3 bases: TGTGCCAGCAGCTTACCTATCCCGGGGATTGACACTGAAGCTTTCTTT.

J is TRBJ2-5 and V is TRBV27, with 8 bases lining up with TRBD2. V shed 2 bases, J shed 5 bases, and the junction held 4 bases outside the gene matches. The V gene's germline CDR1 is MNHEY and CDR2 SMNVEV (reference sequence). The CDR3 has 14 amino acids. CDR3 bases: TGTGCCAGCAGTTTACAAACGGGGGGGGAGACCCAGTACTTC. It codes for CASSLQTGGETQYF.

The table lists this clone with a count of one. This chain connects TRBV5-4 to TRBJ2-1; tentative D call: TRBD2 (6 bases). Trimming stripped 4 bases from V and 4 bases from J, with 15 bases between. The CDR3 spans 15 residues. Germline V CDR1 and CDR2: SGHNT, YYREEE (reference sequence). CDR3 DNA: TGTGCCAGCAGCGGCCGGGACTCCGTATACAATGAGCAGTTCTTC. It translates to CASSGRDSVYNEQFF.

For the CDR3, the DNA is TGCGCCAGCAGCCCACGGGGGGGATCCGCTGAAGCTTTCTTT. Residues: CASSPRGGSAEAFF. This chain joins TRBV5-1 and TRBJ1-1; possible D gene TRBD1, 5 bases. In germline, CDR1 is SGHRS, CDR2 YFSETQ. The germline V and J ends were trimmed by 4 bases and 6 bases, with 16 bases remaining between them. This CDR3 region has 14 residues.